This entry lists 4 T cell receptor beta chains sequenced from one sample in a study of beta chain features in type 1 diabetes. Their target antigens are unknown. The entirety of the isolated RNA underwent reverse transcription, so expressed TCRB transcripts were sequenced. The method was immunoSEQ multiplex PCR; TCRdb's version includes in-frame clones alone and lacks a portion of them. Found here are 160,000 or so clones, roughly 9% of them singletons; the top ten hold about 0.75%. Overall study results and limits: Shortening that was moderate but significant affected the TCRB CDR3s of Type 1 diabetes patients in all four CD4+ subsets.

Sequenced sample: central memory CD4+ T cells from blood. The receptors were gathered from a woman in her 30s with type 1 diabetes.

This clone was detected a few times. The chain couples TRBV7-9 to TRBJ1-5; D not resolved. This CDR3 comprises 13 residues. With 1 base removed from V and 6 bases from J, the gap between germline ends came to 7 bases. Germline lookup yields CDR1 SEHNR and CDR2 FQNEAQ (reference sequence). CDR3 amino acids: CASSLGSPQPQHF. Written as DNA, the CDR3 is TGTGCCAGCAGCTTAGGGAGCCCTCAGCCCCAGCATTTT. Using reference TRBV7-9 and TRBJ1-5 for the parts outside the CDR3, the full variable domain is DTGVSQNPRHKITKRGQNVTFRCDPISEHNRLYWYRQTLGQGPEFLTYFQNEAQLEKSRLLSDRFSAERPKGSFSTLEIQRTEQGDSAMYLCASSLGSPQPQHFGDGTRLSIL.

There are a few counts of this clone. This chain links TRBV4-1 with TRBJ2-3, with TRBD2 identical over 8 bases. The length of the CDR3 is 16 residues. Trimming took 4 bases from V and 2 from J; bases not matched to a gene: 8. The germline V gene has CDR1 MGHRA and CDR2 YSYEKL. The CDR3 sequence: CASSLTGTRDTDTQYF. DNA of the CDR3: TGCGCCAGCAGCCTAACCGGGACTAGAGACACAGATACGCAGTATTTT.

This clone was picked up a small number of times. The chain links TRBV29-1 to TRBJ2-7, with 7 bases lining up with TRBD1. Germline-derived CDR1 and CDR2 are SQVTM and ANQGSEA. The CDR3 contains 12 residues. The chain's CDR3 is CSATQGAYEQYF. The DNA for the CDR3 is TGCAGTGCAACTCAGGGGGCCTACGAGCAGTACTTC.

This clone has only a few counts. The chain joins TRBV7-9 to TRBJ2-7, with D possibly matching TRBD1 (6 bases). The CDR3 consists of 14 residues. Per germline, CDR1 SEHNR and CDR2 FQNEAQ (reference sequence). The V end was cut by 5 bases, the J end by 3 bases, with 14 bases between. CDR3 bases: TGTGCCAGCAGCCCGCGGACAGCTTACTACGAGCAGTACTTC. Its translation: CASSPRTAYYEQYF.